This entry lists 24 T cell receptor beta chains sequenced from one sample in a study of shared clonotypes between healthy human individuals. Only in-frame clones appear in the TCRdb table, and some are missing; sequencing was by immunoSEQ multiplex PCR. The sample shows 2.3 million or so clones, approximately 95% of them seen only once. Source material: naive CD4+ T cells from PBMCs. As for subset: CD45RA+ positively selected. The receptors come from a man between 18 and 35 years old in good health. Some clones in this sample may be carry-over from other donors' samples.

V and J are TRBV2 and TRBJ2-3, with a weak D call TRBD2 (6 bases). The CDR3 has 15 amino acids. CDR1 SNHLY and CDR2 FYNNEI come from the germline V gene. V lost 2 bases and J 1 base, leaving 10 bases between the germline ends. CDR3 region: CASSEFSGRTDTQYF. The CDR3 nucleotides read TGTGCCAGCAGTGAATTTAGCGGCCGCACAGATACGCAGTATTTT.

The rearrangement links TRBV25-1 to TRBJ2-7, with D possibly being TRBD1 (5 bases). Germline assignment: CDR1 MGHDK and CDR2 SYGVNS. The CDR3 loop spans 14 amino acids. Trimming took 4 bases from V and 2 from J, leaving 12 bases between them. The chain's CDR3 is CASSADILTYEQYF. Here the CDR3 DNA reads TGTGCCAGCAGTGCGGACATCCTTACCTACGAGCAGTACTTC.

The chain is built from TRBV25-1 and TRBJ1-2; no definite D call. CDR1 and CDR2 (germline): MGHDK, SYGVNS. V was cut by 2 bases and J by 2 bases, with 9 bases left in between. The CDR3 contains 14 residues. The CDR3 region has the DNA TGTGCCAGCAGTGAAGTTTTTGACAACTATGGCTACACCTTC. Its protein is CASSEVFDNYGYTF.

This chain uses TRBV5-1 with TRBJ2-1; possible D gene TRBD1, 6 bases. The germline CDR1 and CDR2 sequences are SGHRS and YFSETQ. CDR3 size: 14 residues. V was clipped by 4 bases and J by 5 bases, with 13 bases between them. CDR3 nucleotides: TGCGCCAGCAGCCCGGGGACATCTCACAATGAGCAGTTCTTC. Translating gives CASSPGTSHNEQFF.

The chain is built from TRBV7-7 and TRBJ1-4; D is uncertain. CDR3 length: 15 amino acids. Germline-derived CDR1 and CDR2 are SSHAT and FNYEAQ (reference sequence). V was shortened by 0 bases and J by 0 bases, with 5 bases between the two germline ends. CDR3: CASSLAPPTNEKLFF. The CDR3 DNA follows: TGTGCCAGCAGCTTAGCGCCCCCAACTAATGAAAAACTGTTTTTT.

J is TRBJ2-1 and V is TRBV9; TRBD1 agrees at 9 bases. CDR3 length equals 13 residues. The germline gives CDR1 SGDLS, CDR2 YYNGEE. The V segment lost 0 bases and the J segment 9 bases; nucleotides outside the gene matches: 1. The CDR3, as DNA: TGTGCCAGCAGCGTAGAGGGACAGGGTGAGCAGTTCTTC. Its translation: CASSVEGQGEQFF.

About this clone itself: This sample includes further DNA sequences coding for the same CDR3. V is TRBV9 and J is TRBJ2-1, with D possibly matching TRBD1 (5 bases). Germline V gene data show CDR1 as SGDLS and CDR2 as YYNGEE. This CDR3 region has 14 residues. V lost 0 bases, J lost 6 bases, and 10 bases lay in between. DNA for the CDR3: TGTGCCAGCAGCGTAGTTGGGGCATCCAATGAGCAGTTCTTC. It translates to CASSVVGASNEQFF.

The chain links TRBV28 to TRBJ2-1, with unresolved D. The length of the CDR3 is 15 residues. Looked up from germline, CDR1 is MDHEN and CDR2 is SYDVKM. V was cut by 6 bases and J by 9 bases, with 21 bases left in between. CDR3 nucleotides: TGTGCCAGCAGCGCACCTACAATGACATTTGGTGAGCAGTTCTTC. It codes for CASSAPTMTFGEQFF.

Concerning this clone itself: The same CDR3 is also encoded by other DNA sequences in this sample. J is TRBJ1-5 and V is TRBV28, with D tentatively TRBD1 (5 bases). The CDR3 loop spans 12 amino acids. Germline CDR1 is MDHEN and CDR2 is SYDVKM. V dropped 5 bases and J dropped 6 bases, with 8 bases sitting between them. The DNA for the CDR3 is TGTGCCAGCAGTCCTAGGGGTCAGCCCCAGCATTTT. Translating gives CASSPRGQPQHF.

The V gene is TRBV5-1, the J gene TRBJ2-1, with a possible D match to TRBD2 (5 bases). The CDR3 consists of 15 residues. CDR1 is SGHRS, CDR2 YFSETQ, per germline. The ends were cut back, 3 bases at V and 2 bases at J, with 12 bases in the middle. The CDR3 coding sequence is TGCGCCAGCAGCTCCCTAGCCTACACCTACAATGAGCAGTTCTTC. Translation: CASSSLAYTYNEQFF.

The J gene is TRBJ2-5, the V gene TRBV6-1, with D possibly being TRBD2 (5 bases). Trimming removed 11 bases from V and 1 base from J, with 14 bases in between. The germline V gene has CDR1 MNHNS and CDR2 SASEGT. The CDR3 totals 13 residues. DNA for the CDR3: TGTGCCCGCCGGTGGCGGGTCCAAGAGACCCAGTACTTC. The encoded protein is CARRWRVQETQYF.

The chain couples TRBV7-9 to TRBJ2-6; D is undetermined. This CDR3 comprises 18 residues. Trimming took 0 bases from V and 0 from J, leaving 12 bases between them. Germline V CDR1 and CDR2: SEHNR, FQNEAQ (reference sequence). For the CDR3, the DNA is TGTGCCAGCAGCTTAGCGGCGTTTTCCAGCTCTGGGGCCAACGTCCTGACTTTC. Its translation: CASSLAAFSSSGANVLTF. The whole variable domain, filled in from reference TRBV7-9 and TRBJ2-6, reads DTGVSQNPRHKITKRGQNVTFRCDPISEHNRLYWYRQTLGQGPEFLTYFQNEAQLEKSRLLSDRFSAERPKGSFSTLEIQRTEQGDSAMYLCASSLAAFSSSGANVLTFGAGSRLTVL.

The chain has TRBV28 and TRBJ2-7; possibly TRBD1 for D (6 bases). The CDR3 has 13 amino acids. Germline lookup yields CDR1 MDHEN and CDR2 SYDVKM. V lost 4 bases to trimming and J lost 5 bases, with 12 bases between them. CDR3 bases: TGTGCCAGCAGTTCCCCCAGGGGACACGAGCAGTACTTC. Its protein is CASSSPRGHEQYF.

This chain connects TRBV5-1 to TRBJ2-1; 8 bases line up with TRBD2. The CDR3 sequence is 14 residues long. After removal of 3 bases from V and 7 bases from J, the junction contained 6 bases not matched to a gene. Per the germline V gene, CDR1 is SGHRS and CDR2 is YFSETQ. DNA for the CDR3: TGCGCCAGCAGCTGGGGACTAGAAGCGAATGAGCAGTTCTTC. Encoded protein: CASSWGLEANEQFF.

The chain is built from TRBV6-5 and TRBJ1-2; D might be TRBD1 (5 bases). The germline V and J ends were trimmed by 8 bases and 0 bases, with 10 bases remaining between them. The CDR3 loop spans 13 amino acids. Germline lookup yields CDR1 MNHEY and CDR2 SVGAGI. CDR3 protein: CASRDGANYGYTF. CDR3 in DNA: TGTGCCAGCCGGGACGGAGCTAACTATGGCTACACCTTC.

Points on this clone: Other DNA sequences from this sample encode an identical CDR3 as well. The J gene is TRBJ1-3, the V gene TRBV7-9; 7 nucleotides line up with TRBD1. V dropped 5 bases and J dropped 0; count of bases not matched to a gene: 7. This CDR3 has 16 residues. In germline, CDR1 is SEHNR, CDR2 FQNEAQ (reference sequence). For the CDR3, the DNA is TGTGCCAGCAGCCGAACAGGGGCCAGCTCTGGAAACACCATATATTTT. Translating gives CASSRTGASSGNTIYF.

The J gene is TRBJ1-4, the V gene TRBV2; 7 positions agree with TRBD1. The V gene end was trimmed by 6 bases and the J gene end by 8 bases; junction bases not matched to a gene: 12. Germline CDR1 SNHLY, CDR2 FYNNEI. This CDR3 comprises 15 residues. CDR3 DNA sequence: TGTGCCAGCAGGGCACGTGGGACAGACGGGGAAAAACTGTTTTTT. The encoded protein is CASRARGTDGEKLFF.

The genes are TRBV28 and TRBJ2-7; 9 bases agree with TRBD2. This CDR3 is 16 amino acids long. CDR1 MDHEN and CDR2 SYDVKM come from the germline V gene. V gave up 2 bases and J gave up 3 bases; unmatched junction bases: 8. This CDR3 reads CASSLHPSGVVYEQYF. DNA for the CDR3: TGTGCCAGCAGTTTACACCCTAGCGGGGTAGTCTACGAGCAGTACTTC.

The chain links TRBV15 to TRBJ1-4, with D possibly matching TRBD1 (6 bases). Germline V gene lookup returns CDR1 LNHNV and CDR2 YYDKDF (reference sequence). V shed 4 bases and J shed 2 bases, with 20 bases lying between them. This CDR3 is built from 18 residues. The CDR3 DNA reads as TGTGCCACCAGCACGGGGGCATCTTCTCAAGTTACTAATGAAAAACTGTTTTTT. Its translation: CATSTGASSQVTNEKLFF.

This chain joins TRBV28 and TRBJ1-3; 8 bases are shared with TRBD1. Germline V gene data show CDR1 as MDHEN and CDR2 as SYDVKM. With 6 bases clipped from V and 3 bases from J, the junction kept 10 bases outside the gene matches. This CDR3 has 16 residues. The CDR3 DNA is TGTGCCAGCAGACCTTTCCAGGGGGCGAGTGGAAACACCATATATTTT. It translates to CASRPFQGASGNTIYF.

The chain combines TRBV27 with TRBJ2-1; D remains unclear. The germline gives CDR1 MNHEY, CDR2 SMNVEV (reference sequence). The length of the CDR3 is 15 residues. Trimming took off 4 bases at V and 7 bases at J, with 17 bases between the two ends. The CDR3 reads CASSSFLALENEQFF. The CDR3 DNA reads TGTGCCAGCAGTTCGTTTTTGGCCTTAGAAAATGAGCAGTTCTTC.

The genes are TRBV15 and TRBJ2-5, with D uncertain. From germline, CDR1 is LNHNV and CDR2 YYDKDF (reference sequence). CDR3 length equals 14 residues. The ends were cut back, 1 base at V and 5 bases at J, with 11 bases in the middle. CDR3 DNA: TGTGCCACCAGCAGAGCACAGCTCGGCGAGACCCAGTACTTC. It codes for CATSRAQLGETQYF.

The chain uses TRBV10-3 and TRBJ1-3; D remains unclear. The V end lost 6 bases, the J end lost 4 bases, and 7 bases lay between the germline ends. The CDR3 loop spans 12 amino acids. The V gene's germline CDR1 is ENHRY and CDR2 SYGVKD. CDR3 in amino acids: CAISLYGNTIYF. Written as DNA, the CDR3 is TGTGCCATCAGCCTTTACGGAAACACCATATATTTT.

The V call is TRBV6-1, the J call TRBJ1-6, with TRBD1 matching over 7 bases. V lost 5 bases and J lost 3; bases outside the gene matches: 1. Germline values: CDR1 MNHNS, CDR2 SASEGT. This CDR3 contains 14 residues. CDR3 in amino acids: CASSRTGYNSPLHF. The CDR3 nucleotides read TGTGCCAGCAGTCGGACAGGCTATAATTCACCCCTCCACTTT.